The 29 T cell receptor beta chains listed next were all sequenced from one sample in a study of CD8+ T cells in alopecia areata. Sorting of pooled cutaneous lymph node cells was based on CD4, CD8alpha, NKG2D, NKG2ACE and other markers. RNA, once extracted, was reverse transcribed into cDNA for use as the sequencing template. Libraries were prepared by immunoSEQ multiplex PCR; TCRdb keeps only in-frame clonotypes and omits some of them. The sample includes about 300,000 clones, none of them occurring once. The sequencing input was CD4+ T cells sorted from a lymph node. These receptors all come from a C3H/HeJ mouse with alopecia areata. MHC haplotype of the mouse line: H2-k.

In this sample, this clone turned up a few times. Gene labels here are mouse ones. Read sequence stops 4 residues before the CDR3 end, and the germline J gene provides the missing end. The chain links TRBV13-3 to TRBJ2-5; a weak D match, TRBD1 (6 bases). CDR1 is NNHDY, CDR2 SYVADS, per germline. Trimming took off 0 bases at V and 2 bases at J, with 10 bases between the two ends. This CDR3 comprises 15 residues. The CDR3 sequence: CASSDAEGVQDTQYF. The sequenced CDR3 bases are TGTGCCAGCAGTGATGCCGAGGGGGTCCAAGAC.

A remark on this clone: Genes here carry mouse names. The covered CDR3 bases are TGTGCCAGCGGTGATACAGGAAACACCGGG. Amino acid sequence: CASGDTGNTG. The whole CDR3 region reads CASGDTGNTGQLYF. The chain carries TRBV13-2 and TRBJ2-2; TRBD1 is a possible D gene (5 bases). The CDR3 goes on 4 residues after the read ends, and that part is filled in from the germline J gene. Germline V gives CDR1 NNHNN, CDR2 SYGAGS (reference sequence). The CDR3 runs to 14 residues. Trimming took 1 base from V and 1 from J, leaving 5 bases between them.

For this clone: Gene names are mouse gene names. From the germline J gene comes the end of the CDR3, since the read stops 3 residues before it. Other DNA sequences in this specimen translate into the identical CDR3. The gene calls are TRBV31 and TRBJ1-6; TRBD1 matches 9 bases. TRBJ1-6 is recorded as an ORF, its role being uncertain. The CDR3 runs 15 residues. Germline trimming cut 1 base from V and 4 bases from J; bases unmatched to any gene: 2. CDR1 and CDR2 (germline): GKSSPN, SITVG. The sequenced part of the CDR3 DNA is TGTGCCTGGAGTCCCGGGACAGGGTATAATTCGCCC. Protein: CAWSPGTGYNSP. The full CDR3 sequence reads CAWSPGTGYNSPLYF.

As for this clone: Gene names are mouse gene names. The read terminates 4 residues ahead of where the CDR3 ends, so the germline J gene completes it. The chain combines TRBV19 with TRBJ2-2; 7 nucleotides match TRBD1. The germline V gene has CDR1 FNHDT and CDR2 SITEND (reference sequence). J lost 3 bases, V lost 3 bases, and 2 bases had no gene match. This CDR3 has 14 amino acids. The CDR3: CASSKQGYTGQLYF. The part of the CDR3 DNA that was read is TGTGCCAGCAGTAAACAGGGGTACACCGGG.

Worth noting for this clone: Mouse gene names and germline throughout. Read coverage stops 4 residues before the CDR3 terminus; the germline J gene supplies the remainder. The identical CDR3 is also encoded by other nucleotide sequences in the sample. The V and J genes are TRBV13-1 and TRBJ2-5, with TRBD1 matching over 7 bases. Germline V gene lookup returns CDR1 NSHNY and CDR2 SYGAGN. This CDR3 has 14 amino acids. V was clipped by 3 bases and J by 3 bases; unmatched bases: 4. The CDR3 protein is CASSAPGQQDTQYF. Incomplete CDR3 DNA: TGTGCCAGCAGTGCCCCGGGACAGCAAGAC.

Points on this clone: Gene labels here are mouse ones. The observed sequence ends 4 residues before the CDR3 terminus, with the missing tail filled in from the germline J gene. The sample contains more than one DNA sequence encoding this CDR3. The V call is TRBV31, the J call TRBJ1-2, with a tentative D call TRBD1 (5 bases). The V gene lost 0 bases and the J gene lost 4 bases, with 9 bases spanning the gap. This CDR3 contains 13 residues. Germline V gene sequence: CDR1 GKSSPN, CDR2 SITVG. The covered CDR3 bases are TGTGCCTGGAGTCTGGGGGTGGGCTCC. It codes for CAWSLGVGS. The CDR3 in full is CAWSLGVGSDYTF.

To note about this clone: Gene names refer to mouse genes. Additional DNA sequences in this sample encode the identical CDR3. The chain's CDR3 is CASSQVGQGDSPLYF. The sequenced CDR3 bases are TGTGCCAGCAGCCAAGTGGGACAGGGTGATTCGCCC. The gene calls are TRBV5 and TRBJ1-6; TRBD1 matches at 9 bases. The CDR3 end falls 3 residues outside the read, so it is completed with the germline J gene. TRBJ1-6 is an open reading frame whose function is uncertain. Germline loops: CDR1 LGHNA, CDR2 YNLKQL (reference sequence). V shed 1 base and J 8 bases; nucleotides not matched to a gene: 3. This CDR3 has 15 residues.

Concerning this clone: Mouse gene names apply. The CDR3 end falls 4 residues outside the read, so it is completed with the germline J gene. The chain combines TRBV17 with TRBJ2-3, with 12 bases lining up with TRBD2. The V segment lost 6 bases and the J segment 4 bases; nucleotides outside the gene matches: 5. There are 15 residues in the CDR3. CDR1 is MNHDT, CDR2 YYDKIL, per germline. CDR3 loop: CASSPGLGGTETLYF. The sequenced CDR3 bases are TGTGCTAGCAGCCCGGGACTGGGGGGCACAGAA.

As to this clone: The listed genes are named as in mouse. With the read ending 3 residues before the CDR3 end, the germline J gene is used to fill in that end. The J gene is TRBJ1-6, the V gene TRBV19; D is unresolved. TRBJ1-6 carries the ORF label, with uncertain function. This CDR3 has 16 amino acids. Trimming cost V 2 bases and J 0 bases, with 9 bases left between them. Looked up from germline, CDR1 is FNHDT and CDR2 is SITEND (reference sequence). The sequenced part of the CDR3 DNA is TGTGCCAGCAGTATTTCACAGTCTTCCTATAATTCGCCC. This translates into CASSISQSSYNSP. The CDR3 reads in full as CASSISQSSYNSPLYF.

About this clone itself: The genes and germline here are from mouse. The CDR3 is cut off 4 residues early in the read; its end comes from the germline J gene. The J gene is TRBJ1-1, the V gene TRBV5, with D possibly matching TRBD1 (5 bases). CDR1 and CDR2 (germline): LGHNA, YNLKQL (reference sequence). The CDR3 is made up of 15 amino acids. Trimming took off 0 bases at V and 4 bases at J, with 12 bases between the two ends. CDR3 bases read: TGTGCCAGCAGCCAAGATCTGGGGGAAGGCACA. Residues: CASSQDLGEGT. The whole CDR3 protein reads CASSQDLGEGTEVFF.

About this clone: Mouse gene names apply. The observed sequence ends 4 residues before the CDR3 terminus, with the missing tail filled in from the germline J gene. The chain recombines TRBV19 with TRBJ2-1; TRBD1 matches 11 bases. J gave up 4 bases and V 5 bases, and 2 bases lay outside the gene matches. Per the germline V gene, CDR1 is FNHDT and CDR2 is SITEND (reference sequence). CDR3 length: 14 amino acids. CDR3 amino acids: CASRGQGAYAEQFF. The DNA read from the CDR3 is TGTGCCAGCAGAGGACAGGGGGCTTATGCT.

This clone showed up just a few times. The genes are named according to mouse. The read ends 4 residues early relative to the CDR3; the germline J gene fills the gap. The J gene is TRBJ2-7, the V gene TRBV13-1; 11 bases fit TRBD2. V was pared by 2 bases and J by 3 bases, with 7 bases of the junction left unmatched. The CDR3 runs 16 residues. Per germline, CDR1 NSHNY and CDR2 SYGAGN. The CDR3 loop is CASSERLGGEIYEQYF. CDR3 bases read: TGTGCCAGCAGTGAAAGACTGGGGGGGGAAATCTAT.

Note on this clone: Any gene name here is a mouse gene name. The read terminates 4 residues ahead of where the CDR3 ends, so the germline J gene completes it. The V gene is TRBV13-1, the J gene TRBJ2-3; 13 nucleotides match TRBD2. Unmatched junction bases numbered 6, after V lost 3 bases and J lost 2 bases. The CDR3 has 17 residues. From germline, CDR1 is NSHNY and CDR2 SYGAGN. The CDR3 sequence is CASSAGDWGGFAETLYF. CDR3 DNA (partial): TGTGCCAGCAGTGCCGGGGACTGGGGGGGATTTGCAGAA.

As concerns this clone: The gene symbols are mouse symbols. The CDR3 end lies 4 residues beyond the end of the read and is filled in from the germline J gene. This sequence joins TRBV5 and TRBJ2-5, with 8 bases fitting TRBD2. The CDR3 has 15 residues. Germline CDR1 reads LGHNA; CDR2 reads YNLKQL (reference sequence). Unmatched junction bases numbered 4, after V lost 5 bases and J lost 0 bases. The CDR3 region is CASSSRTGNQDTQYF. The DNA read from the CDR3 is TGTGCCAGCAGCTCCCGGACTGGGAACCAAGAC.

As concerns this clone: Gene labels here are mouse ones. The CDR3 is CASSGTLDQDTQYF. Partial CDR3 DNA: TGTGCCAGCAGTGGGACTTTGGACCAAGAC. The J gene is TRBJ2-5, the V gene TRBV13-1, with D tentatively TRBD2 (5 bases). The read terminates 4 residues ahead of where the CDR3 ends, so the germline J gene completes it. The CDR3 sequence is 14 residues long. The V and J ends lost 3 bases and 1 base respectively, with 9 bases between them. Germline V gene data show CDR1 as NSHNY and CDR2 as SYGAGN.

Points on this clone: Mouse gene names and germline throughout. The DNA ends 4 residues before the CDR3 does, and the rest of the CDR3 is filled in from the germline J gene. The sample holds other DNA sequences that translate to the same CDR3. V gene TRBV5 combines with J gene TRBJ2-3; 7 bases map to TRBD1. Per the germline V gene, CDR1 is LGHNA and CDR2 is YNLKQL (reference sequence). The CDR3 runs to 15 residues. Trimming took 2 bases from V and 0 from J; bases not matched to a gene: 2. CDR3 residues: CASSQTGVSAETLYF. CDR3 DNA (partial): TGTGCCAGCAGCCAAACAGGGGTTAGTGCAGAA.

A few counts support this clone. Here the gene names and germline are mouse. The CDR3 end is not reached by the read, which stops 4 residues before it; the germline J gene fills it in. The chain recombines TRBV1 with TRBJ2-5; no clear D gene. CDR1 NSQYPW and CDR2 LRSPGD come from the germline V gene (reference sequence). The CDR3 is 13 residues long. Trimming pared 4 bases from V and 2 bases from J, leaving 7 bases between. CDR3 in amino acids: CTCSGQFQDTQYF. The sequenced CDR3 bases are TGCACCTGCAGTGGACAATTCCAAGAC.

As concerns this clone: Gene and germline names: mouse. The CDR3 end lies 3 residues beyond the end of the read and is filled in from the germline J gene. This sequence joins TRBV1 and TRBJ1-6; 11 bases match TRBD1. TRBJ1-6 belongs to the ORF category, with a function that is uncertain. CDR3 length equals 17 residues. V was clipped by 3 bases and J by 3 bases; unmatched bases: 4. Looked up from germline, CDR1 is NSQYPW and CDR2 is LRSPGD (reference sequence). The CDR3 loop reads CTCSARTGGFYNSPLYF. The part of the CDR3 DNA that was read is TGCACCTGCAGTGCTAGGACAGGGGGCTTCTATAATTCGCCC.

As to this clone: The gene names here belong to mouse. With the read ending 3 residues before the CDR3 end, the germline J gene is used to fill in that end. This chain connects TRBV13-1 to TRBJ1-6; D may be TRBD1 (5 bases). TRBJ1-6 is annotated as an ORF whose role is uncertain. The CDR3 loop spans 15 amino acids. CDR1 NSHNY and CDR2 SYGAGN come from the germline V gene. Trimming removed 0 bases from V and 7 bases from J, with 11 bases in between. Partial CDR3 DNA: TGTGCCAGCAGTGATGTTCGGGGGGGAAATTCGCCC. Translating gives CASSDVRGGNSP. The CDR3 as a whole reads CASSDVRGGNSPLYF.

As for this clone: Germline and genes: mouse. The sequence runs out 4 residues before the end of the CDR3; the remainder is reconstructed from the germline J gene. Other DNA sequences from this sample encode an identical CDR3 as well. This chain uses TRBV13-1 with TRBJ1-2, with 7 bases fitting TRBD1. CDR1 and CDR2 (germline): NSHNY, SYGAGN. This CDR3 has 13 amino acids. The trim removed 5 bases at V and 2 bases at J, leaving 3 bases unmatched. The CDR3 is CASRETGNSDYTF. The part of the CDR3 DNA that was read is TGTGCCAGCAGAGAGACAGGGAACTCC.

Details on this clone: All gene names here are mouse names. The missing CDR3 end, 4 residues past where the read stops, is filled in from the germline J gene. Distinct nucleotide sequences in the sample also encode this CDR3. The V call is TRBV19, the J call TRBJ2-3, with D perhaps matching TRBD2 (6 bases). CDR3 length equals 14 residues. Trimming took 1 base from V and 0 from J, leaving 6 bases between them. From germline, CDR1 is FNHDT and CDR2 SITEND (reference sequence). The CDR3 is CASSIWGSAETLYF. The CDR3 DNA, read in part, is TGTGCCAGCAGTATATGGGGGAGTGCAGAA.

This clone has a handful of counts. These gene names are mouse names. CDR3 loop: CTCSADQGQQDTQYF. CDR3 DNA, as far as it was read: TGCACCTGCAGTGCAGATCAGGGACAACAAGAC. The rearrangement uses TRBV1 and TRBJ2-5; a possible D gene is TRBD1 (6 bases). The read falls 4 residues short of the CDR3 end, and the missing part is taken from the germline J gene. V lost 0 bases and J lost 3, with 10 bases in between. The CDR3 is 15 residues long. Germline V gene sequence: CDR1 NSQYPW, CDR2 LRSPGD (reference sequence).

Points on this clone: Mouse gene names apply. The observed sequence ends 4 residues before the CDR3 terminus, with the missing tail filled in from the germline J gene. The rearrangement joins TRBV13-1 to TRBJ1-2; D perhaps matches TRBD1 (6 bases). Germline CDR1 is NSHNY and CDR2 is SYGAGN. The CDR3 has 13 amino acids. With 0 bases removed from V and 4 bases from J, the gap between germline ends came to 7 bases. The CDR3 DNA, read in part, is TGTGCCAGCAGTGATGCAGGGGCCTCC. This gives the protein CASSDAGAS. The full CDR3 protein reads CASSDAGASDYTF.

Regarding this clone: Gene and germline names: mouse. With the read ending 4 residues before the CDR3 end, the germline J gene is used to fill in that end. This chain joins TRBV24 and TRBJ1-2; unclear D gene. Germline V CDR1 and CDR2: KGHTA, FRNEEI. Trimming took 3 bases from V and 0 from J, leaving 5 bases between them. CDR3 size: 13 residues. The CDR3 bases that were read are TGTGCCAGCAGTCTCAAGTCAAACTCC. Protein: CASSLKSNS. The full CDR3 sequence reads CASSLKSNSDYTF.

This clone has more than one count but fewer than ten. Germline and genes here are mouse. The CDR3 end lies 4 residues beyond the end of the read and is filled in from the germline J gene. The same CDR3 arises from other DNA sequences in this sample as well. This sequence joins TRBV19 and TRBJ2-1; TRBD2 matches 7 bases. Germline assignment: CDR1 FNHDT and CDR2 SITEND (reference sequence). The CDR3 consists of 14 residues. The V and J ends lost 5 bases and 2 bases, in that order; junction bases with no gene match: 4. The sequenced CDR3 bases are TGTGCCAGCAGCCCTCTGGGGGACTATGCT. Translating gives CASSPLGDYA. The full CDR3 sequence reads CASSPLGDYAEQFF.

To note about this clone: Mouse gene names and germline throughout. Read sequence stops 4 residues before the CDR3 end, and the germline J gene provides the missing end. In the same sample, other DNA sequences code for this CDR3. This chain links TRBV19 with TRBJ2-3; perhaps TRBD2 as D (7 bases). The CDR3 totals 14 residues. V was clipped by 2 bases and J by 3 bases, with 10 bases between them. Germline values: CDR1 FNHDT, CDR2 SITEND (reference sequence). CDR3: CASSIWGAAETLYF. Partial CDR3 DNA: TGTGCCAGCAGTATTTGGGGGGCGGCAGAA.

This clone was detected only a few times. Gene names refer to mouse genes. The CDR3 end lies 4 residues beyond the end of the read and is filled in from the germline J gene. The rearrangement uses TRBV13-1 and TRBJ2-5; D unclear. This CDR3 contains 13 residues. Trimming removed 4 bases from V and 0 bases from J, with 6 bases in between. Germline CDR1 is NSHNY and CDR2 is SYGAGN. CDR3 sequence reads: CASSPNNQDTQYF. The sequenced CDR3 bases are TGTGCCAGCAGTCCCAATAACCAAGAC.

Turning to this clone: Mouse names are used for the genes. The CDR3 end is not reached by the read, which stops 4 residues before it; the germline J gene fills it in. The rearrangement uses TRBV31 and TRBJ2-2; 10 positions match TRBD2. The germline V gene has CDR1 GKSSPN and CDR2 SITVG. This CDR3 comprises 15 residues. V lost 5 bases and J lost 0; bases outside the gene matches: 3. Incomplete CDR3 DNA: TGTGCCTGGGGGGACTGGGGTGCAAACACCGGG. Residues: CAWGDWGANTG. The complete CDR3 sequence is CAWGDWGANTGQLYF.

The table lists this clone with a few counts. Germline and genes here are mouse. The CDR3 extends 4 residues past the end of the read, so its final part is completed from the germline J gene. V is TRBV5 and J is TRBJ2-3, with 14 bases fitting TRBD2. CDR1 and CDR2 (germline): LGHNA, YNLKQL (reference sequence). The CDR3 runs to 15 residues. Germline trimming cut 5 bases from V and 2 bases from J; bases unmatched to any gene: 0. The CDR3 reads CASSGTGGAAETLYF. The DNA read from the CDR3 is TGTGCCAGCAGCGGGACTGGGGGGGCTGCAGAA.